Given below is one TCR beta chain in context. This clone's antigen is unknown. Base qualities are not provided; no much larger clone lies one nucleotide away. The data originate from a study of beta chain features in type 1 diabetes (dated by TCRdb to 2017 to 2018). Study-wide context: Mean age, gender distribution, total cell number and subset yield were not different between patients and healthy donors. A total of roughly 98,000,000 sorted cells were examined across all samples, and RNA yield correlated strongly with the number of cells per subset. Regulatory and stem cell-like memory subsets were isolated from only 8 patients and roughly eight healthy donors, whereas naive and central memory subsets came from all 30 or so donors. In the study, TCRB repertoires of sorted circulating CD4+ T cell subsets from recently diagnosed type 1 diabetes patients were compared with those of matched healthy donors. Paper-wide results and their limitations: PCR may preferentially amplify shorter templates, but because patient and control samples were amplified and corrected together, any resulting skew would affect both groups equally. Naive, central memory and regulatory TCRB repertoires appeared to be more alike among patients than among healthy donors. Because cDNA was sequenced instead of genomic DNA, activated cells with high expression could be over-represented, although the groups did not differ in activation or CD3 levels. A moderate but significant shortening of TCRB CDR3 length was observed in type 1 diabetes patients in all four CD4+ subsets. HLA sub-analyses involved small numbers of individuals, so any influence of HLA type on TCRB rearrangement remained unresolved. At VDJ recombination sites, type 1 diabetes patients had fewer insertions and more deleted nucleotides, which implies abnormalities in thymic rearrangement.

The CDR3 covers 18 residues, taking in both the cysteine and the phenylalanine. The only DNA kept is the CDR3, 54 bases in frame from the first base. V is cut back by 0 bases and J by 9 bases, with 17 bases in the junction unmatched. CDR1 and CDR2 were assigned from the germline V gene as SGHTA and FQGTGA. A single peripheral blood draw of 95 to 150 mL on average was collected from each donor into heparinised tubes. A BD FACSAria II and a panel including CD45RO, CCR7, CD25, CD127, CD95 and CD27 were used to sort naive, central memory, regulatory and stem cell-like memory CD4+ T cells. All sorted populations exceeded 98% purity. PBMCs were isolated immediately by Lymphoprep density gradient centrifugation and stained directly without culture. So that batch effects would be minimized, each experiment stained and sorted samples in pairs, pairing one healthy donor with one patient. The entire isolated RNA was reverse transcribed using the High Capacity cDNA Reverse Transcription Kit, and thus expressed TCRB transcripts were sequenced. Naive, central memory and regulatory T cell samples underwent deep immunoSEQ sequencing, averaging approximately 3.3 million total reads per sample. Sorted cells were lysed in RLT buffer and RNA was extracted with DNase-treated RNeasy Micro or Mini kits, depending on cell number. To prevent cross-contamination, each cell subset was processed individually, whereas patient and healthy donor samples were processed jointly. TCRB sequences were amplified from cDNA with the immunoSEQ multiplex PCR, producing 87-bp fragments spanning the CDR3 region. Sequencing of the amplicons was performed on the Illumina HiSeq platform. From the authors' description of their analysis: PCR bias was computationally corrected using synthetic template baselines, reads within Hamming distance 2 were collapsed, and singletons that could not be merged were discarded. Reads were aligned against IMGT so that V, D and J genes, CDR3 length and insertions or deletions at six rearrangement sites could be assigned. Within each subset, clonotype counts were normalized to sorted cell number, and only after that were true diversity and Gini coefficients computed with the tcR R package. The overlap coefficient, calculated on TCRB nucleotide sequences, was used to measure repertoire sharing. Held by TCRdb, this immuneACCESS table contains in-frame sequences only and omits some clones. Under half of the omission traces to an unresolved V gene where checked; the cause of the rest is unknown. V and J calls and clone size are copied from that table; D and trimming were computed from the DNA. The sample table holds more than 110,000 clones, of which 6.9% were seen once. The ten biggest clones cover 1.4% of the sample.

The sequence was obtained from a woman aged 30 to 39 in good health. This chain is built from TRBV7-3 and TRBJ2-1, with 7 central nucleotides matching TRBD2. Material for sequencing was central memory CD4+ T cells from blood. The CDR3 sequence is CASSLTPRDYTSGGEQFF. The sequenced DNA: TGTGCCAGCAGCTTAACGCCCCGGGACTATACCTCCGGGGGTGAGCAGTTCTTC.